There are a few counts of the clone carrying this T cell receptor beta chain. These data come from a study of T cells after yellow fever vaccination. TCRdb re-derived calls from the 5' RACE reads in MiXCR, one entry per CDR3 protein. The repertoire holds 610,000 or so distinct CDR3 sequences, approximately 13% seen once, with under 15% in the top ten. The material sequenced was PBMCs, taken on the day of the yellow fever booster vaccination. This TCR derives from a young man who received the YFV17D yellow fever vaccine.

The CDR3 DNA reads as TGCAGTGCCCAGGGACTCCTCTCCTACAATGAGCAGTTCTTC. Amino acids: CSAQGLLSYNEQFF. V gene TRBV20-1 combines with J gene TRBJ2-1; a weak D match, TRBD2 (6 bases). Germline CDR1 DFQATT, CDR2 SNEGSKA (reference sequence). There are 14 residues in the CDR3. The V end lost 6 bases, the J end lost 0 bases, and 12 bases lay between the germline ends.